These T cell receptor beta chains were read from a single sample in a study of blood T cell repertoires in COVID-19. Repertoires were generated with immunoSEQ multiplex PCR, while TCRdb's copy carries only in-frame clones and drops some. Among around 450,000 clones, about 90% were seen once, and the ten largest hold 0.6%. The sample comprised PBMCs or T cells enriched from blood (not recorded which). These receptors came from a man aged 18 to 35 who had recovered from COVID-19. Each CDR3 is given with its conserved first and last residue. A D gene is named only where the DNA matches it firmly. Only some rows state a clone size, as once, few, many or a class for expanded clones.

TRBV6-6	TRBJ2-1	NA	13	NA	CASKQGNGNEQFF	TGTGCCAGCAAGCAGGGGAACGGGAATGAGCAGTTCTTC
TRBV7-3	TRBJ2-1	NA	14	TRBD1	CASSPGQGVNEQFF	TGTGCCAGCAGCCCGGGACAGGGGGTCAATGAGCAGTTCTTC
TRBV9	TRBJ2-1	NA	15	NA	CASSAPYPGPLEQFF	TGTGCCAGCAGCGCACCCTACCCCGGCCCACTAGAGCAGTTCTTC
TRBV30	TRBJ1-3	few	16	TRBD1	CAWSVLDRHLGNTIYF	TGTGCCTGGAGTGTTCTGGACAGGCATCTCGGAAACACCATATATTTT
TRBV27	TRBJ2-3	NA	15	NA	CASSSQGFGTDTQYF	TGTGCCAGCAGTTCACAGGGATTCGGCACAGATACGCAGTATTTT
TRBV29-1	TRBJ1-1	once	10	NA	CSVEVSGAFF	TGCAGCGTTGAAGTCTCCGGGGCTTTCTTT
TRBV4-2	TRBJ2-5	NA	18	TRBD2	CASSQELAGGPKQETQYF	TGTGCCAGCAGCCAGGAACTAGCGGGAGGGCCGAAGCAAGAGACCCAGTACTTC
TRBV7-2	TRBJ2-5	NA	14	TRBD2	CASSFPGGVETQYF	TGTGCCAGCAGCTTTCCGGGAGGGGTGGAGACCCAGTACTTC
TRBV10-3	TRBJ2-7	NA	11	NA	CAISNRDGQYF	TGTGCCATCAGTAACAGGGACGGGCAGTACTTC
TRBV18	TRBJ2-5	once	14	NA	CASSPASFQETQYF	TGTGCCAGCTCACCTGCTAGTTTCCAAGAGACCCAGTACTTC
TRBV27	TRBJ1-6	NA	20	NA	CASSLIFPRGKKGFISPLHF	TGTGCCAGCAGTTTAATTTTCCCCCGAGGGAAAAAGGGTTTCATTTCACCCCTCCACTTT
TRBV12-3/TRBV12-4	TRBJ2-5	NA	13	NA	CASSLASQETQYF	TGTGCCAGCAGTTTGGCTAGTCAAGAGACCCAGTACTTC
TRBV7-2	TRBJ2-1	NA	13	NA	CASSITRYNEQFF	TGTGCCAGCAGCATCACTAGGTACAATGAGCAGTTCTTC
TRBV11-3	TRBJ2-2	once	17	TRBD2	CASSLLAGGWYTGELFF	TGTGCCAGCAGCCTTCTAGCGGGGGGCTGGTACACCGGGGAGCTGTTTTTT
TRBV7-3	TRBJ1-1	NA	16	NA	CASSLKSTGFDTEAFF	TGTGCCAGCAGCTTAAAAAGTACAGGGTTCGACACTGAAGCTTTCTTT
TRBV19	TRBJ1-1	NA	13	NA	CASSQWQNTEAFF	TGTGCCAGTAGTCAGTGGCAGAACACTGAAGCTTTCTTT
TRBV11-2	TRBJ2-1	NA	15	TRBD2	CASRRQTSGDNEQFF	TGTGCCAGCAGACGGCAGACTAGCGGGGACAATGAGCAGTTCTTC
TRBV27	TRBJ2-2	NA	15	NA	CASRVQGKNTGELFF	TGTGCCAGCAGAGTGCAGGGAAAGAACACCGGGGAGCTGTTTTTT
TRBV5-6	TRBJ2-7	NA	14	NA	CASSSSGTPYEQYF	TGTGCCAGCAGCTCCTCCGGGACACCTTACGAGCAGTACTTC
TRBV5-1	TRBJ2-7	NA	15	TRBD1	CASSIGDSEIDEQYF	TGCGCCAGCAGCATAGGGGACAGCGAGATCGACGAGCAGTACTTC
TRBV5-1	TRBJ2-5	once	15	NA	CASSLRGLLGETQYF	TGCGCCAGCAGCTTGAGGGGACTCCTGGGGGAGACCCAGTACTTC
TRBV28	TRBJ2-2	NA	16	TRBD2	CASREGLAGYTGELFF	TGTGCCAGCAGGGAGGGACTAGCGGGGTACACCGGGGAGCTGTTTTTT
TRBV5-1	TRBJ2-3	NA	17	TRBD1	CASSYPFPGQGKDTQYF	TGCGCCAGCAGCTACCCATTCCCGGGACAGGGGAAAGATACGCAGTATTTT
TRBV5-1	TRBJ1-6	NA	15	TRBD1	CASSLAGTGSSPLHF	TGCGCCAGCAGCTTGGCCGGGACAGGGAGTTCACCCCTCCACTTT
TRBV30	TRBJ2-1	NA	15	TRBD1	CAWSGDRDFYNEQFF	TGTGCCTGGAGTGGGGACAGGGACTTCTACAATGAGCAGTTCTTC
TRBV18	TRBJ1-2	NA	21	TRBD1	CASSPIPVTGTVFRLNYGYTF	TGTGCCAGCTCACCCATCCCGGTGACTGGGACAGTCTTTAGACTTAACTATGGCTACACCTTC
TRBV9	TRBJ1-6	NA	15	TRBD1	CASSSRTGGNSPLHF	TGTGCCAGCAGCTCACGGACAGGGGGTAATTCACCCCTCCACTTT
TRBV10-1	TRBJ2-2	NA	15	TRBD1	CASSPRGPNTGELFF	TGCGCCAGCAGTCCCAGGGGGCCCAACACCGGGGAGCTGTTTTTT
TRBV30	TRBJ1-2	NA	15	NA	CAWRGSWGRGYGYTF	TGTGCCTGGAGGGGGTCTTGGGGGCGCGGCTATGGCTACACCTTC
TRBV6-5	TRBJ2-2	NA	13	NA	CASTGTSTGELFF	TGTGCCAGCACGGGGACATCAACCGGGGAGCTGTTTTTT
TRBV24-1	TRBJ2-2	NA	15	NA	CATSDPTQGTGELFF	TGTGCCACCAGTGATCCGACGCAGGGTACCGGGGAGCTGTTTTTT
TRBV5-5	TRBJ2-3	NA	14	NA	CASSPAGGTDTQYF	TGTGCCAGCAGCCCGGCCGGAGGCACAGATACGCAGTATTTT
TRBV5-4	TRBJ2-1	NA	16	TRBD1	CASSLRRGTAYNEQFF	TGTGCCAGCAGCTTACGTAGGGGGACAGCCTACAATGAGCAGTTCTTC
TRBV10-2	TRBJ2-7	NA	14	NA	CASSRTTNSYEQYF	TGCGCCAGCAGCAGGACTACTAACTCCTACGAGCAGTACTTC
TRBV27	TRBJ1-1	NA	14	NA	CASSSLQGNTEAFF	TGTGCCAGCAGTTCGCTACAGGGAAACACTGAAGCTTTCTTT
TRBV4-2	TRBJ2-1	NA	14	NA	CASSQGLKVNEQFF	TGTGCCAGCAGCCAGGGGCTAAAGGTCAATGAGCAGTTCTTC
TRBV7-3	TRBJ1-5	NA	16	NA	CASSLTKQVGNQPQHF	TGTGCCAGCAGCTTAACAAAACAGGTTGGCAATCAGCCCCAGCATTTT
TRBV5-1	TRBJ2-1	NA	16	TRBD1	CASSLALDRGGNEQFF	TGCGCCAGCAGCTTGGCGTTGGACAGGGGGGGCAATGAGCAGTTCTTC
TRBV27	TRBJ1-6	NA	15	NA	CASRNSFSYNSPLHF	TGTGCCAGCAGGAACAGTTTTTCCTATAATTCACCCCTCCACTTT
TRBV2	TRBJ2-3	NA	19	NA	CASGTQGGTPFDSTDTQYF	TGTGCCAGCGGGACACAAGGTGGGACACCATTTGACAGCACAGATACGCAGTATTTT
TRBV5-1	TRBJ2-3	NA	16	TRBD2	CASSPPTSGKTDTQYF	TGCGCCAGCAGCCCACCAACTAGCGGGAAGACAGATACGCAGTATTTT
TRBV6-5	TRBJ1-1	NA	15	NA	CASRFREGMNTEAFF	TGTGCCAGCAGGTTCCGGGAGGGCATGAACACTGAAGCTTTCTTT